These T cell receptor beta chains were read from a single sample in a study of blood T cells in healthy people across ages. TCRdb itself ran the 5' RACE reads through MiXCR, one entry per CDR3 protein. Here the sample spans roughly 1.6 million distinct CDR3 sequences, around 36% being singletons. The sequenced sample was blood. The source of these receptors is a woman aged 25-40 years in good health. Both conserved end residues are part of each CDR3. A D gene is named only where the DNA matches it firmly. Where a row states a size, it is once, few, many or the class of an expanded clone; other rows omit it.

NA	NA	TRBV10-3	TRBJ1-2	CAISESIRDYGYTF	TGTGCCATCAGTGAGTCGATCAGGGACTATGGCTACACCTTC
NA	NA	TRBV7-2	TRBJ2-1	CASSFFSPHEQFF	TGTGCCAGCAGCTTTTTTTCCCCTCATGAGCAGTTCTTC
NA	NA	TRBV14	TRBJ1-2	CASSPLTENYGYTF	TGTGCCAGCAGCCCACTGACAGAGAACTATGGCTACACCTTC
TRBD2	once	TRBV6-1	TRBJ2-4	CASRGGVLAKNIQYF	TGTGCCAGCAGGGGGGGGGTTTTAGCCAAAAACATTCAGTACTTC
TRBD2	NA	TRBV20-1	TRBJ2-7	CSASGSGTSDYEQYF	TGCAGTGCTAGTGGCTCCGGGACTAGCGACTACGAGCAGTACTTC
NA	few	TRBV4-1	TRBJ2-3	CASSQVGRGRNTDTQYF	TGCGCCAGCAGCCAAGTGGGGCGGGGGCGGAACACAGATACGCAGTATTTT
TRBD2	NA	TRBV7-7	TRBJ2-1	CASSLSGGDTDEQFF	TGTGCCAGCAGCTTAAGCGGGGGGGATACAGATGAGCAGTTCTTC
NA	NA	TRBV5-5	TRBJ2-7	CASSFSISYEQYF	TGTGCCAGCAGCTTTAGCATATCCTACGAGCAGTACTTC
TRBD1	few	TRBV9	TRBJ2-1	CASARDRAVNEQFF	TGTGCCAGCGCGAGGGACAGGGCGGTCAATGAGCAGTTCTTC
TRBD1	few	TRBV20-1	TRBJ2-6	CSARDRDRDSGANVLTF	TGCAGTGCTAGGGACCGGGACAGGGATTCTGGGGCCAACGTCCTGACTTTC
TRBD1	NA	TRBV5-6	TRBJ2-7	CASSRLPGQDYEQYF	TGTGCCAGCAGCAGACTCCCGGGACAGGATTACGAGCAGTACTTC